The 3 T cell receptor beta chains listed next were all sequenced from one sample in a study of blood T cell repertoires in COVID-19. This table comes from immunoSEQ multiplex PCR, and its TCRdb copy is limited to in-frame clones, with some not included. The sample records some 85,000 clones, about four fifths being singletons. Sequencing input: peripheral blood. These receptors all come from a man in his 70s with COVID-19, enrolled during active disease.

This clone has only one observation. This sequence joins TRBV13 and TRBJ2-4; 8 nucleotides match TRBD2. J was trimmed by 1 base and V by 8 bases; bases with no gene match: 4. This CDR3 is 14 amino acids long. Germline CDR1 and CDR2: PRHDT and FYEKMQ (reference sequence). For the CDR3, the DNA is TGTGCCAGCGGGACTAGGGGGGCCAAAAACATTCAGTACTTC. Its protein is CASGTRGAKNIQYF.

V gene TRBV6-5 combines with J gene TRBJ2-2; D is possibly TRBD1 (6 bases). V gave up 5 bases and J gave up 8 bases, with 15 bases separating them. The length of the CDR3 is 14 residues. CDR1 and CDR2 (germline): MNHEY, SVGAGI. DNA of the CDR3: TGTGCCAGCAGTACCTCGTACAGGGTGGGGGAGCTGTTTTTT. Translation: CASSTSYRVGELFF.

A single count supports this clone. The V call is TRBV24-1, the J call TRBJ2-7, with TRBD1 matching 10 bases. The V gene's germline CDR1 is KGHDR and CDR2 SFDVKD. The CDR3 covers 16 residues. Trimming cost V 0 bases and J 1 base; bases outside gene matches: 2. Here the CDR3 DNA reads TGTGCCACCAGTGATTTGAGGGGACAGGGGTCCTACGAGCAGTACTTC. Translated, it gives CATSDLRGQGSYEQYF.